The rows below give T cell receptor beta chains drawn from one sample of a study of T-cell reconstitution after alpha-beta-depleted transplantation in children. MiXCR was run by TCRdb on the PCR reads, yielding one entry per CDR3 protein. The sample includes approximately 420,000 distinct CDR3 sequences, 11% of them seen just once. The sequencing used PBMCs from the stem cell graft donor, collected from the stem cell graft. The origin of the receptors is a human donor who donated a stem cell graft to a child with acute myeloid leukemia. The CDR3 runs from the conserved cysteine through the conserved F or W. A D gene is named only where the DNA matches it firmly. Clone size is stated in some rows and not others, as once, few, many or a class when expanded.

NA	TRBJ2-7	few	TRBV7-2	CASSQPPGRGYEQYF	TGTGCCAGCAGCCAACCCCCGGGACGGGGCTACGAGCAGTACTTC
TRBD1	TRBJ2-1	NA	TRBV4-3	CASSQGPGQDNEQFF	TGCGCCAGCAGCCAGGGCCCCGGACAGGACAATGAGCAGTTCTTC
NA	TRBJ1-6	NA	TRBV7-8	CASSRDRIGSYNSPLHF	TGTGCCAGCAGCAGAGACAGGATTGGATCCTATAATTCACCCCTCCACTTT
NA	TRBJ2-5	few	TRBV4-1	CASSTDNQETQYF	TGCGCCAGCAGCACGGACAACCAAGAGACCCAGTACTTC
NA	TRBJ1-2	few	TRBV13	CASSLRGGVGYGYTF	TGTGCCAGCAGCTTAAGGGGGGGCGTAGGCTATGGCTACACCTTC
NA	TRBJ2-3	NA	TRBV6-1	CASSSPGSSTDTQYF	TGTGCCAGCAGTAGTCCGGGATCTAGCACAGATACGCAGTATTTT
NA	TRBJ2-1	few	TRBV5-1	CASSLRESYNEQFF	TGCGCCAGCAGCTTGCGGGAGTCCTACAATGAGCAGTTCTTC
NA	TRBJ2-2	few	TRBV5-1	CASTLGTSGPGELFF	TGCGCCAGCACGCTTGGGACCTCAGGGCCCGGGGAGCTGTTTTTT
NA	TRBJ2-5	many	TRBV4-1	CASSLRTEETQYF	TGCGCCAGCAGCCTACGGACAGAAGAGACCCAGTACTTC
NA	TRBJ2-7	NA	TRBV29-1	CSVEEGVREQYF	TGCAGCGTTGAAGAAGGGGTTCGCGAGCAGTACTTC
TRBD1	TRBJ1-1	NA	TRBV20-1	CSARPGGMNTEAFF	TGCAGTGCTAGGCCAGGGGGTATGAACACTGAAGCTTTCTTT
TRBD1	TRBJ2-7	many	TRBV29-1	CSVEKGDSLTHEQYF	TGCAGCGTTGAAAAGGGGGACAGCTTAACCCATGAGCAGTACTTC
NA	TRBJ1-1	NA	TRBV18	CASSPKGGGTEAFF	TGTGCCAGCTCACCAAAGGGGGGGGGCACTGAAGCTTTCTTT
TRBD2	TRBJ2-2	few	TRBV7-3	CASSPTGGRPGELFF	TGTGCCAGCAGCCCAACGGGGGGGAGACCCGGGGAGCTGTTTTTT
TRBD1	TRBJ2-2	few	TRBV4-1	CASSHLGTGHHGELFF	TGCGCCAGCAGCCACCTTGGGACAGGGCATCACGGGGAGCTGTTTTTT
NA	TRBJ2-3	few	TRBV12-3/TRBV12-4	CASKGDIASTDTQYF	TGTGCCAGCAAAGGGGACATCGCTAGCACAGATACGCAGTATTTT
NA	TRBJ2-4	NA	TRBV7-9	CASSDGLAKNIQYF	TGTGCCAGCAGCGACGGGTTAGCCAAAAACATTCAGTACTTC
TRBD2	TRBJ2-7	many	TRBV25-1	CASQTSGVYEQYF	TGTGCCAGCCAGACTAGCGGGGTCTACGAGCAGTACTTC
TRBD1	TRBJ2-4	few	TRBV5-1	CASSRIDRGLNIQYF	TGCGCCAGCAGTCGAATTGACAGGGGGCTCAACATTCAGTACTTC
TRBD2	TRBJ2-1	NA	TRBV5-5	CASSYGLAGFIYEQFF	TGTGCCAGCAGCTATGGACTAGCGGGGTTTATCTATGAGCAGTTCTTC
NA	TRBJ2-7	many	TRBV2	CASSVLLLGEQYF	TGTGCCAGCAGTGTCCTACTTCTGGGCGAGCAGTACTTC
NA	TRBJ2-1	NA	TRBV7-9	CASSPPGVYEQFF	TGTGCCAGCAGCCCCCCGGGGGTCTATGAGCAGTTCTTC
NA	TRBJ2-7	many	TRBV7-8	CASSEGDGGPYEQYF	TGTGCCAGCAGCGAGGGGGACGGAGGGCCCTACGAGCAGTACTTC